This T cell receptor beta chain was recovered during a study of blood T cells in healthy people across ages. Findings and caveats of the study: As age increased, TCR beta diversity per million T cells fell in a roughly linear fashion.

As to this clonotype: Its matching antigen is unknown.

Through a sample-barcoded 5' primer and a J-beta primer mix, a second PCR was run for about 7 to 12 cycles. TCRdb re-analysed the 5' RACE reads in MiXCR, keeping a single row per CDR3 protein. The repertoire holds about 1.8 million distinct CDR3 sequences, with around 48% as singletons. The specimen was blood. This TCR came from a woman aged 40 to 50 in good health.

In DNA form, the CDR3 reads TGTGCCACACGAACGTTGAGGACTATCATGAACGGGCAGTACTTC. Translated, it gives CATRTLRTIMNGQYF. The chain is built from TRBV28 and TRBJ2-5; perhaps TRBD2 as D (6 bases). In germline, CDR1 is MDHEN, CDR2 SYDVKM. The CDR3 sequence is 15 residues long. Trimming removed 10 bases at V and 11 bases at J, with 29 bases between.